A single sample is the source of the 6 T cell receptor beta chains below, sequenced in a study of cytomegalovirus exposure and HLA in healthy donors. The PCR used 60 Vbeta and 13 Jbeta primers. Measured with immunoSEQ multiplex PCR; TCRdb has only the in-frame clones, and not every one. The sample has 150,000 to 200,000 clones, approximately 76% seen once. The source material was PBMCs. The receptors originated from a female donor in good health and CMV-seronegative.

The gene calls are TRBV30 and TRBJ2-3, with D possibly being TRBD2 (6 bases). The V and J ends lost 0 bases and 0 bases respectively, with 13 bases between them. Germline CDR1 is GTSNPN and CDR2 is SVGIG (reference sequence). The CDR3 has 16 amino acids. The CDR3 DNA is TGTGCCTGGAGTGTCAAAGGAGGGACTAGCACAGATACGCAGTATTTT. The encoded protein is CAWSVKGGTSTDTQYF.

CDR3 amino acids: CASSGAGRLNTEAFF. The CDR3 coding sequence is TGTGCCAGCAGCGGAGCGGGACGACTGAACACTGAAGCTTTCTTT. The V gene is TRBV5-6, the J gene TRBJ1-1; weak D call: TRBD1 (5 bases). The CDR3 has 15 residues. CDR1 is SGHDT and CDR2 is YYEEEE in the germline V gene. V dropped 4 bases and J dropped 0 bases, with 13 bases sitting between them. The full variable domain, in which reference TRBV5-6 and TRBJ1-1 provide the parts outside the CDR3, is DAGVTQSPTHLIKTRGQQVTLRCSPKSGHDTVSWYQQALGQGPQFIFQYYEEEERQRGNFPDRFSGHQFPNYSSELNVNALLLGDSALYLCASSGAGRLNTEAFFGQGTRLTVV.

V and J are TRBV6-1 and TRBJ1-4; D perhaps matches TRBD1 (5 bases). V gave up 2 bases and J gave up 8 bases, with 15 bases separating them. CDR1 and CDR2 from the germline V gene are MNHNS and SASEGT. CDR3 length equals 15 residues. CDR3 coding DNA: TGTGCCAGCAGTGAACAACCAGGGCGGTGGGAAAAACTGTTTTTT. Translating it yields CASSEQPGRWEKLFF.

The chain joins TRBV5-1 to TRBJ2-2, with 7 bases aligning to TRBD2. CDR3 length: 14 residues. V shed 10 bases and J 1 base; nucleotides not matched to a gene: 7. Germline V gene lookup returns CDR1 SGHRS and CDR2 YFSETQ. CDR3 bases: TGCGCCGGGGCTAGCGGCTGGAACACCGGGGAGCTGTTTTTT. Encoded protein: CAGASGWNTGELFF.

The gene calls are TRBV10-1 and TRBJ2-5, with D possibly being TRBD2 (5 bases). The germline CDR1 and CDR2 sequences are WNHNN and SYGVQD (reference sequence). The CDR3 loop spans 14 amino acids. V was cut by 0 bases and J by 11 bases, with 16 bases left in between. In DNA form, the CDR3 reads TGCGCCAGCAGTGAGTCTGGCGGGTTCGGGGAGCAGTACTTC. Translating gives CASSESGGFGEQYF.

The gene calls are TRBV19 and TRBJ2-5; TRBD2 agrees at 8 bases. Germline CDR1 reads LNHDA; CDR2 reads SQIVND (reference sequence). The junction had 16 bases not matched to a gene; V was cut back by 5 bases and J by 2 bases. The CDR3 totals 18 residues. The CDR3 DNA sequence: TGTGCCAGTAGTCCTCGTGCGGGGCGGGAGGTGTTTCAAGAGACCCAGTACTTC. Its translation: CASSPRAGREVFQETQYF.